The sequence of this TCR beta chain was determined in a study of cytomegalovirus exposure and HLA in healthy donors. Overall study results and limits: Cytomegalovirus association was listed for roughly 160 TCR beta chains. TCR beta chains associated with HLA were, in a later analysis, more clonally expanded than equally common others. Indistinguishable V segments such as TRBV6-2 and TRBV6-3 were excluded.

CDR3 length: 17 residues. V lost 5 bases, J lost 1 base, and 8 bases stayed unmatched. Germline assignment: CDR1 MGHRA and CDR2 YSYEKL. This clone has a single count. Its antigen remains unidentified. With 60 Vbeta and 13 Jbeta primers, the PCR was carried out. In the original processing: Later analysis identified tens of millions of unique TCR beta chains, about 12 million shared. The protocol was immunoSEQ multiplex PCR, while the TCRdb copy is restricted to in-frame clones and leaves out a portion. V, J and clone size were drawn from that table, and D and trimming were deduced from the DNA. This sample has over 100,000 clones; more than 75% occur once, and the top ten carry over 4.5%.

The origin of this receptor is a woman aged 18-29 years in good health and CMV-seropositive. V usage is TRBV4-1 and J usage is TRBJ2-3; the match to TRBD2 covers 11 bases. Sequenced sample: PBMCs. CDR3 bases: TGCGCCAGCAGCACTAGCGGGAGTAGATCGGGCACAGATACGCAGTATTTT. It is translated as CASSTSGSRSGTDTQYF.